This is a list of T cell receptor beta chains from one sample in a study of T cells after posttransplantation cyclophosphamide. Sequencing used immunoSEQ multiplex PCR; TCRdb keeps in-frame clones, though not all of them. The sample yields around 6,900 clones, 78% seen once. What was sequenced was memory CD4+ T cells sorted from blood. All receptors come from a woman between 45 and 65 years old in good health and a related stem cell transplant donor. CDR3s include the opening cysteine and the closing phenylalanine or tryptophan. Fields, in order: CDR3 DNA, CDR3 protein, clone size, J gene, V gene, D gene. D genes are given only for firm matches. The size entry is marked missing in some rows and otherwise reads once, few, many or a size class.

cdr3_nt: TGTGCCAGCAGCTTGGGGTTGGCAGGGTTGGTTAGTGAGCAGTTCTTC; cdr3_aa: CASSLGLAGLVSEQFF; clone_size: once; j_call: TRBJ2-1; v_call: TRBV5-6; d_call: -
cdr3_nt: TGTGCCAGCAGCTTCCGGGACAGCCTTGAAGCTTTCTTT; cdr3_aa: CASSFRDSLEAFF; clone_size: -; j_call: TRBJ1-1; v_call: TRBV6-5; d_call: TRBD1
cdr3_nt: TGTGCCAGCTCACCTACCGGGACAGGGGATGGCTACACCTTC; cdr3_aa: CASSPTGTGDGYTF; clone_size: -; j_call: TRBJ1-2; v_call: TRBV18; d_call: TRBD1
cdr3_nt: TGTGCCATCAGTGAGTTTAGCGGAGACAGCACAGGTACGCAGTATTTT; cdr3_aa: CAISEFSGDSTGTQYF; clone_size: -; j_call: TRBJ2-3; v_call: TRBV10-3; d_call: -
cdr3_nt: TGTGCCAGCAGCTTAGTCAGGGCAACGAACACTGAAGCTTTCTTT; cdr3_aa: CASSLVRATNTEAFF; clone_size: -; j_call: TRBJ1-1; v_call: TRBV7-2; d_call: -
cdr3_nt: TGTGCCAGCAGCTGGGACAGTAATCAAGAGACCCAGTACTTC; cdr3_aa: CASSWDSNQETQYF; clone_size: -; j_call: TRBJ2-5; v_call: TRBV5-4; d_call: TRBD1
cdr3_nt: TGTGCCAGCAGTCCGACAGGGGGAGGTCAGCCCCAGCATTTT; cdr3_aa: CASSPTGGGQPQHF; clone_size: -; j_call: TRBJ1-5; v_call: TRBV28; d_call: TRBD1
cdr3_nt: TGTGCCAGCAGCCAAGATAGGCGGGAATGGAATGAGCAGTTCTTC; cdr3_aa: CASSQDRREWNEQFF; clone_size: -; j_call: TRBJ2-1; v_call: TRBV4-2; d_call: -
cdr3_nt: TGTGCCAGCAGCCCCACGAGCACTGAAGCTTTCTTT; cdr3_aa: CASSPTSTEAFF; clone_size: -; j_call: TRBJ1-1; v_call: TRBV7-2; d_call: -
cdr3_nt: TGTGCCAGCAGCTCCAGGACTAGCGGGAGTGGGGAGACCCAGTACTTC; cdr3_aa: CASSSRTSGSGETQYF; clone_size: -; j_call: TRBJ2-5; v_call: TRBV5-4; d_call: TRBD2
cdr3_nt: TGTGCCAGCAGCTTCGGTGCAGGGGGTGAAGAGCCCCAGCATTTT; cdr3_aa: CASSFGAGGEEPQHF; clone_size: -; j_call: TRBJ1-5; v_call: TRBV7-2; d_call: TRBD1
cdr3_nt: TGTGCCAGCAGCGTCGATCCGGGACTAGCGTCCCACAACATTCAGTACTTC; cdr3_aa: CASSVDPGLASHNIQYF; clone_size: -; j_call: TRBJ2-4; v_call: TRBV9; d_call: TRBD2
cdr3_nt: TGTGCCAGCAGCCGACAGGGTGGAAGCGGCTACACCTTC; cdr3_aa: CASSRQGGSGYTF; clone_size: -; j_call: TRBJ1-2; v_call: TRBV7-9; d_call: TRBD1
cdr3_nt: TGTGCCAGCAGCTCGAGCGGGAGGGACACAGATACGCAGTATTTT; cdr3_aa: CASSSSGRDTDTQYF; clone_size: -; j_call: TRBJ2-3; v_call: TRBV6-5; d_call: TRBD2
cdr3_nt: TGTGCCAGCAGCTTAGAGCCAGGGCCCTACGAGCAGTACTTC; cdr3_aa: CASSLEPGPYEQYF; clone_size: few; j_call: TRBJ2-7; v_call: TRBV7-2; d_call: -
cdr3_nt: TGTGCCTGGAGTAACGGGGGACAGGGGGAAGCTTTCTTT; cdr3_aa: CAWSNGGQGEAFF; clone_size: -; j_call: TRBJ1-1; v_call: TRBV30; d_call: TRBD1
cdr3_nt: TGTGCCAGCTCAACTCATTATATGATATCTGGAAACACCATATATTTT; cdr3_aa: CASSTHYMISGNTIYF; clone_size: -; j_call: TRBJ1-3; v_call: TRBV14; d_call: -
cdr3_nt: TGTGCCAGCAGCTCCGGACAGGCAACTGGGGGCTACACCTTC; cdr3_aa: CASSSGQATGGYTF; clone_size: -; j_call: TRBJ1-2; v_call: TRBV6-5; d_call: TRBD1
cdr3_nt: TGTGCCAGCAGCCCCAGCTGGCGGGACGAGCAGTACTTC; cdr3_aa: CASSPSWRDEQYF; clone_size: -; j_call: TRBJ2-7; v_call: TRBV7-3; d_call: -
cdr3_nt: TGTGCCAGCAGCTTATACAGGTTAAGCTATGGCTACACCTTC; cdr3_aa: CASSLYRLSYGYTF; clone_size: -; j_call: TRBJ1-2; v_call: TRBV7-3; d_call: -
cdr3_nt: TGTGCCACCAGCAGAGATAGGGGTCTTTATGGCTACACCTTC; cdr3_aa: CATSRDRGLYGYTF; clone_size: -; j_call: TRBJ1-2; v_call: TRBV15; d_call: -
cdr3_nt: TGTGCCAGCAGTTACGGCACAGTCCAAGAGACCCAGTACTTC; cdr3_aa: CASSYGTVQETQYF; clone_size: -; j_call: TRBJ2-5; v_call: TRBV6-5; d_call: -
cdr3_nt: TGTGCCAGCAGTTCGGCGCACAGGGGTTTGGACACTGAAGCTTTCTTT; cdr3_aa: CASSSAHRGLDTEAFF; clone_size: -; j_call: TRBJ1-1; v_call: TRBV6-5; d_call: TRBD1
cdr3_nt: TGTGCCAGCAGCTCCGACAGGGAGAGCAATCAGCCCCAGCATTTT; cdr3_aa: CASSSDRESNQPQHF; clone_size: -; j_call: TRBJ1-5; v_call: TRBV7-9; d_call: TRBD1
cdr3_nt: TGTGCCATCAGTGAATGGGGAGGGGAAGGCTACACCTTC; cdr3_aa: CAISEWGGEGYTF; clone_size: few; j_call: TRBJ1-2; v_call: TRBV10-3; d_call: -
cdr3_nt: TGTGCCTGGAGTGACGGACAGATAAACATTCAGTACTTC; cdr3_aa: CAWSDGQINIQYF; clone_size: -; j_call: TRBJ2-4; v_call: TRBV30; d_call: -
cdr3_nt: TGTGCCAGCAGTTCCCCAGGGACAGTTAATGAAAAACTGTTTTTT; cdr3_aa: CASSSPGTVNEKLFF; clone_size: -; j_call: TRBJ1-4; v_call: TRBV6-1; d_call: TRBD1
cdr3_nt: TGTGCCAGCCGCCAGGGGGACGTAGAGGGCTATGGCTACACCTTC; cdr3_aa: CASRQGDVEGYGYTF; clone_size: -; j_call: TRBJ1-2; v_call: TRBV7-9; d_call: TRBD1
cdr3_nt: TGCGCCAGCAGCTTAATGAGTTTGGGGGAGGGCCGCGAGCAGTACTTC; cdr3_aa: CASSLMSLGEGREQYF; clone_size: few; j_call: TRBJ2-7; v_call: TRBV5-1; d_call: TRBD2
cdr3_nt: TGTGCCAGCAGCCCCACCCCCGGTCAGCCCCAGCATTTT; cdr3_aa: CASSPTPGQPQHF; clone_size: few; j_call: TRBJ1-5; v_call: TRBV5-6; d_call: -
cdr3_nt: TGTGCCAGCAGCTTAATTGATGGCAGGGCTCCTCTAGGAACCTACGAGCAGTACTTC; cdr3_aa: CASSLIDGRAPLGTYEQYF; clone_size: -; j_call: TRBJ2-7; v_call: TRBV7-9; d_call: -
cdr3_nt: TGTGCCAGTAGTCCGGAGGGCTACCTTCAGCCCCAGCATTTT; cdr3_aa: CASSPEGYLQPQHF; clone_size: once; j_call: TRBJ1-5; v_call: TRBV19; d_call: -
cdr3_nt: TGTGCCACCAGCAGGGCGGGAGTAGCTGATGAAAAACTGTTTTTT; cdr3_aa: CATSRAGVADEKLFF; clone_size: -; j_call: TRBJ1-4; v_call: TRBV15; d_call: -
cdr3_nt: TGCGCCAGCAGCTTGGTGGTGGCCCGCAAGGAGGGTGAGCAGTTCTTC; cdr3_aa: CASSLVVARKEGEQFF; clone_size: few; j_call: TRBJ2-1; v_call: TRBV5-1; d_call: -
cdr3_nt: TGTGCCAGTAGTATAGTGGGCTTTTTCGAAGGCAATGAGCAGTTCTTC; cdr3_aa: CASSIVGFFEGNEQFF; clone_size: once; j_call: TRBJ2-1; v_call: TRBV19; d_call: -
cdr3_nt: TGCGCCAGCAGCCGGGCTAGCGGGAGCAATGAGCAGTTCTTC; cdr3_aa: CASSRASGSNEQFF; clone_size: -; j_call: TRBJ2-1; v_call: TRBV5-1; d_call: TRBD2
cdr3_nt: TGCGCCAGCAGCCATCCTACCGGGGGGGAAGCCAAAAACATTCAGTACTTC; cdr3_aa: CASSHPTGGEAKNIQYF; clone_size: -; j_call: TRBJ2-4; v_call: TRBV4-1; d_call: TRBD2
cdr3_nt: TGTGCCAGCAGCCCTAAGACGGGACTAGCAAACGAGCAGTACTTC; cdr3_aa: CASSPKTGLANEQYF; clone_size: -; j_call: TRBJ2-7; v_call: TRBV9; d_call: TRBD2
cdr3_nt: TGTGCCAGCAGTCCTGACAGGAGCTCTGGAAACACCATATATTTT; cdr3_aa: CASSPDRSSGNTIYF; clone_size: -; j_call: TRBJ1-3; v_call: TRBV27; d_call: -
cdr3_nt: TGTGCCTGGGCCGGGACAGGGTCGGGGGAGACCCAGTACTTC; cdr3_aa: CAWAGTGSGETQYF; clone_size: few; j_call: TRBJ2-5; v_call: TRBV30; d_call: TRBD1
cdr3_nt: TGCGCCAGCGGCCGTAGACTAAACTCGGACGAGCAGTACTTC; cdr3_aa: CASGRRLNSDEQYF; clone_size: -; j_call: TRBJ2-7; v_call: TRBV5-1; d_call: -
cdr3_nt: TGCAGCGTTGCTAGCGGGAGGGCGGTTGAGCAGTTCTTC; cdr3_aa: CSVASGRAVEQFF; clone_size: -; j_call: TRBJ2-1; v_call: TRBV29-1; d_call: TRBD2
cdr3_nt: TGTGCCAGCTCCCGAGAGGATACGGGGCAGTACTTC; cdr3_aa: CASSREDTGQYF; clone_size: few; j_call: TRBJ2-7; v_call: TRBV18; d_call: -
cdr3_nt: TGTGCCAGCAGCATGACTATAGCGGGAGGGAAATCAAATGAGCAGTTCTTC; cdr3_aa: CASSMTIAGGKSNEQFF; clone_size: -; j_call: TRBJ2-1; v_call: TRBV7-3; d_call: TRBD2
cdr3_nt: TGTGCCAGCAGCGGCCCGGGAGCCGTCAACGAGCAGTACTTC; cdr3_aa: CASSGPGAVNEQYF; clone_size: few; j_call: TRBJ2-7; v_call: TRBV5-4; d_call: -
cdr3_nt: TGTGCCAGCTCACCCTTGGGAATAGCGGCTGACTCCTACAATGAGCAGTTCTTC; cdr3_aa: CASSPLGIAADSYNEQFF; clone_size: -; j_call: TRBJ2-1; v_call: TRBV18; d_call: -
cdr3_nt: TGCGCCAGCAGCGGTGTGGGGGGGAATGAGCAGTTCTTC; cdr3_aa: CASSGVGGNEQFF; clone_size: -; j_call: TRBJ2-1; v_call: TRBV5-1; d_call: TRBD2
cdr3_nt: TGTGCCAGCAGCGCCGGGACAGCCAATGATGGGGTACGTGACACTGAAGCTTTCTTT; cdr3_aa: CASSAGTANDGVRDTEAFF; clone_size: -; j_call: TRBJ1-1; v_call: TRBV5-4; d_call: TRBD1
cdr3_nt: TGTGCCAGCAGCGAAAATCGACAGGGGGTGGGGGAGCAGTACTTC; cdr3_aa: CASSENRQGVGEQYF; clone_size: -; j_call: TRBJ2-7; v_call: TRBV7-6; d_call: TRBD1